This T cell receptor (beta chain) comes out of a study of early T cells in non-severe SARS-CoV-2 infection listed by TCRdb under 2021. At the level of the whole study: Because TCR sequencing relied on bulk RNA taken from unsorted whole blood, pairing of alpha and beta chains was not possible.

The library was made by 5' RACE. This sample was sequenced with a NextSeq 500. To correct for sequencing error and PCR bias, the TCR library protocol tagged individual cDNA molecules with unique molecular identifiers. Both TCR alpha and beta chains were sequenced, and tight co-correlation was observed between alpha and beta sequence abundances in each sample. As for the original processing: Decombinator V4 was used to perform V gene, J gene and CDR3 annotation of TCR sequences. TCRs were defined as expanded if a significant change between any two time points was detected under a Poisson model with p below 0.0001. TCR abundances were normalised to the total number of TCRs sequenced in each sample and reported as counts per million. MAIT TCRs were defined by TRAV1-2 paired with TRAJ12, TRAJ20 or TRAJ33, and iNKT TCRs by TRAV10 paired with TRAJ18. VDJdb, accessed 1 November 2021, was searched for CMV, EBV and SARS-CoV-2 annotated TCRs, with TCRs annotated for multiple antigens excluded. TCRdb's own reprocessing of the public reads used fastp at Q25 and MiXCR and kept productive beta chains. Under each unique CDR3 protein, matching rows form one entry showing the most common genes and DNA. TCRdb assigned the V and J calls; the authors' analysis was not used. Present in this sample are tens of thousands of distinct CDR3 sequences, around 4% of which were seen just once. Clones ranked in the top ten supply more than 8% of the sample.

Spanning cysteine to phenylalanine, the CDR3 consists of 16 amino acids. Only the CDR3 portion is preserved as DNA: 48 bases, with reading frame beginning at the first base. V and J are trimmed by 1 base and 7 bases, and the gene matches miss 10 bases of the junction. The germline V gene provides CDR1 SGHVS and CDR2 FQNEAQ. This clonotype was detected only a few times. No antigen is known for it. Nothing much larger sits one base from this clone, and base qualities are not available. The study was a case-control design nested within a healthcare worker cohort in London, UK, with weekly nasopharyngeal swab PCR tests and blood sampling. Between 23 and 31 March 2020, the week of the UK lockdown, healthcare workers were enrolled and then followed up weekly for as long as 16 weeks. The study at large found these results: VDJdb matching was skewed toward anti-spike CD8 responses and likely underestimated virus-specific expansions, missing private and CD4 specificities.

Rearrangement joined TRBV7-8 to TRBJ2-7; 10 junctional bases match TRBD1. The sequenced sample was whole blood. This sequence originates from an adult who was a healthcare worker with PCR-confirmed SARS-CoV-2 infection or an uninfected control (not recorded which). The DNA sequence is TGTGCCAGCAGCTTAGAAGCGGGGACAGGGGTAAGGGAGCAGTACTTC. It translates as CASSLEAGTGVREQYF.